The clone carrying this TCR beta chain was counted a few times. What it binds is unknown. The data derive from a study of identical twins. Study observations and caveats: Invariant T cells like MAIT and iNKT could partly confound the zero-insertion analyses.

TCRdb re-called the 5' RACE reads through MiXCR, storing one row per CDR3 protein. The data contain roughly 470,000 distinct CDR3 sequences, approximately 14% of them singletons. CDR1 and CDR2 (germline): DFQATT, SNEGSKA (reference sequence). The CDR3 consists of 12 residues. V was shortened by 3 bases and J by 7 bases, with 7 bases between the two germline ends. These data also formed part of another study, on yellow fever vaccine responses in identical twins.

The source material was CD4+ T cells sorted from blood. V and J are TRBV20-1 and TRBJ1-6; D uncertain. This sequence was found in a young woman in good health. CDR3 DNA: TGCAGTGCTAGTCATCCCAATTCACCCCTCCACTTT. Translation: CSASHPNSPLHF.